The present TCR beta chain was sequenced within a study of T cells and copy number aberrations in small-cell lung cancer. The study, taken as a whole, reports: Versus adjacent lung, tumor T-cell richness and clonality were lower; density nonsignificantly.

As to this clone: Its antigen is not known.

Measured with immunoSEQ multiplex PCR; TCRdb has only the in-frame clones, and not every one. This table has about 2,600 clones, 80% appearing once. All donors were smokers or heavy second-hand smokers. The V end was cut by 4 bases, the J end by 3 bases, with 8 bases between. The length of the CDR3 is 12 residues. Germline assignment: CDR1 SGHRS and CDR2 YFSETQ. Sequences were obtained from normal tissue next to the tumor. The chain recombines TRBV5-1 with TRBJ2-7; possibly TRBD1 for D (6 bases). The receptor's source is a man aged 35 to 55 with small cell lung cancer. The CDR3 spells CASSEQGYEQYF. In DNA form, the CDR3 reads TGCGCCAGCAGCGAACAGGGCTACGAGCAGTACTTC.